Following are 15 T cell receptor beta chains from one sample sequenced in a study of blood T cells in healthy people across ages. Through a sample-barcoded 5' primer and a J-beta primer mix, a second PCR was run for roughly 6 to 12 cycles. MiXCR, run by TCRdb on the 5' RACE reads, gives a single entry per CDR3 protein. The sample has around 1,900,000 distinct CDR3 sequences, more than 35% seen once; the top ten hold 20% to 25%. The sample taken for sequencing was blood. Receptors were obtained from a human donor in good health.

The chain has TRBV7-2 and TRBJ1-1; 9 bases agree with TRBD1. This CDR3 spans 15 amino acids. The germline gives CDR1 SGHTA, CDR2 FQGNSA. The junction had 8 bases not matched to a gene; V was cut back by 5 bases and J by 4 bases. In nucleotides, the CDR3 is TGTGCCAGCAGCCTTTGGACAGGGGTGAGCACTGAAGCTTTCTTT. Protein sequence: CASSLWTGVSTEAFF.

This clonotype was counted ten times or more. The V and J genes are TRBV7-9 and TRBJ2-3, with a possible D match to TRBD1 (5 bases). Germline CDR1 and CDR2: SEHNR and FQNEAQ (reference sequence). V lost 3 bases and J 2 bases, leaving 6 bases between the germline ends. The CDR3 extends over 13 amino acids. Written as DNA, the CDR3 is TGTGCCAGCAGCTTCAGGGACACAGATACGCAGTATTTT. Its translation is CASSFRDTDTQYF. The full variable domain, rest sourced from reference TRBV7-9 and TRBJ2-3, is DTGVSQNPRHKITKRGQNVTFRCDPISEHNRLYWYRQTLGQGPEFLTYFQNEAQLEKSRLLSDRFSAERPKGSFSTLEIQRTEQGDSAMYLCASSFRDTDTQYFGPGTRLTVL.

This rearrangement joins TRBV10-3 to TRBJ2-2; D may match TRBD1 or TRBD2 (5 bases each). Looked up from germline, CDR1 is ENHRY and CDR2 is SYGVKD. The CDR3 consists of 15 residues. V was shortened by 10 bases and J by 4 bases, with 19 bases between the two germline ends. The CDR3 DNA reads as TGTGCCACCTTTTCAAGTGGGGGATTCACCGGGGAGCTGTTTTTT. Translating it yields CATFSSGGFTGELFF.

With respect to this clonotype: One base away lies a much larger clone, so this may be a sequencing read error. The chain uses TRBV20-1 and TRBJ1-5; D is perhaps TRBD1 (6 bases). The CDR3 consists of 17 residues. V dropped 0 bases and J dropped 7 bases, with 22 bases sitting between them. Per germline, CDR1 DFQATT and CDR2 SNEGSKA (reference sequence). The CDR3 DNA is TGCAGTGCTAGAGAGCTAGTAGGACAGCCAGGAGGGCAGCCCCAGCATTTT. Translation: CSARELVGQPGGQPQHF.

CDR3 sequence: CAISVRDRGRSDTQYF. The CDR3 DNA follows: TGTGCCATCAGTGTTAGAGACAGGGGGAGATCCGATACGCAGTATTTT. This chain connects TRBV10-3 to TRBJ2-3; TRBD1 agrees at 9 bases. With V trimmed by 4 bases and J by 6 bases, 11 bases remained unmatched. The CDR3 runs 16 residues. CDR1 and CDR2 from the germline V gene are ENHRY and SYGVKD.

Concerning this clonotype: At one of its ends the junction is not consistent with the germline gene, which may arise from a read error. The rearrangement joins TRBV2 to TRBJ2-1; tentatively, D is TRBD1 (5 bases). The CDR3 is 13 residues long. Per germline, CDR1 SNHLY and CDR2 FYNNEI. The CDR3 DNA is TGTACCAGCAGTGAAATAGGGGACAATGAGCAGTTCTTC. Translated, it gives CTSSEIGDNEQFF.

This clonotype was seen a few times. The chain links TRBV12-3 or TRBV12-4 to TRBJ1-6, with TRBD1 identical over 10 bases. The ends lost 6 bases at V and 7 bases at J; junction bases unmatched: 9. CDR3 length: 16 residues. Here the CDR3 DNA reads TGTGCCAGCAGACTTGGGACAGGGGCGACCAATTCACCCCTCCACTTT. Amino acid sequence: CASRLGTGATNSPLHF.

This chain connects TRBV15 to TRBJ2-7; 7 bases match TRBD1. CDR1 LNHNV and CDR2 YYDKDF come from the germline V gene (reference sequence). This CDR3 region has 15 residues. V lost 6 bases to trimming and J lost 2 bases; unmatched junction nucleotides: 10. The CDR3 spells CATRIGRQGTYEQYF. CDR3 nucleotide sequence: TGTGCCACCAGGATTGGAAGACAGGGAACCTACGAGCAGTACTTC.

This clonotype has just a few counts. This sequence joins TRBV7-2 and TRBJ1-5; D unclear. Germline CDR1 and CDR2: SGHTA and FQGNSA. V was clipped by 1 base and J by 7 bases, with 8 bases between them. The CDR3 is 13 amino acids. CDR3 nucleotide sequence: TGTGCCAGCAGCTTAGACCCCACCCAGCCCCAGCATTTT. It yields the protein CASSLDPTQPQHF.

This clonotype was detected only a few times. The V call is TRBV10-3, the J call TRBJ2-1; D unclear. Germline CDR1 reads ENHRY; CDR2 reads SYGVKD. The CDR3 runs to 12 residues. With 2 bases removed from V and 5 bases from J, the gap between germline ends came to 4 bases. This CDR3 reads CAISEVDNEQFF. CDR3 coding DNA: TGTGCCATCAGTGAGGTGGACAATGAGCAGTTCTTC.

This clonotype was recorded a few times. The gene calls are TRBV5-1 and TRBJ2-1; 13 nucleotides agree with TRBD2. CDR3 size: 15 residues. The V and J ends lost 4 bases and 8 bases, in that order; junction bases with no gene match: 6. Looked up from germline, CDR1 is SGHRS and CDR2 is YFSETQ. The CDR3 bases are TGCGCCAGCAGCAGAACTAGCGGGGGGGCATATGAGCAGTTCTTC. This sequence encodes CASSRTSGGAYEQFF.

The genes are TRBV14 and TRBJ2-1; the D is unclear. The ends were cut back, 2 bases at V and 9 bases at J, with 11 bases in the middle. From germline, CDR1 is SGHDN and CDR2 FVKESK. This CDR3 region has 13 residues. The CDR3 region is CASSQIAEGEQFF. CDR3 DNA: TGTGCCAGCAGCCAAATCGCCGAAGGTGAGCAGTTCTTC.

The CDR3 nucleotides read TGCGCCAGCAGCCAAGATGGGCCAGGCAGGGGGAACCCGCAAGGCTACACCTTC. Amino acids: CASSQDGPGRGNPQGYTF. This chain connects TRBV4-3 to TRBJ1-2, with 7 bases fitting TRBD1. This CDR3 has 18 residues. Germline loops: CDR1 LGHNA, CDR2 YSLEER. The ends lost 0 bases at V and 8 bases at J; junction bases unmatched: 18.

This clonotype was counted only a few times. This chain joins TRBV5-1 and TRBJ2-7, with 9 nucleotides matching TRBD1. Trimming removed 5 bases from V and 0 bases from J; junction bases left unmatched: 9. This CDR3 has 16 amino acids. Germline V gene lookup returns CDR1 SGHRS and CDR2 YFSETQ. The CDR3 spells CASSFTGGADSYEQYF. CDR3 DNA sequence: TGCGCCAGCAGTTTCACAGGGGGCGCCGACTCCTACGAGCAGTACTTC. The complete variable domain, with remaining parts taken from reference TRBV5-1 and TRBJ2-7, reads KAGVTQTPRYLIKTRGQQVTLSCSPISGHRSVSWYQQTPGQGLQFLFEYFSETQRNKGNFPGRFSGRQFSNSRSEMNVSTLELGDSALYLCASSFTGGADSYEQYFGPGTRLTVT.

The table lists this clonotype with a few counts. This chain uses TRBV6-6 with TRBJ1-6, with a weak D call TRBD1 (6 bases). CDR1 is MNHNY, CDR2 SVGAGI, per germline (reference sequence). Trimming left V 2 bases short and J 10 bases short, with 15 bases between. The CDR3 contains 15 residues. CDR3 residues: CASSYGVQGNSPLHF. CDR3 DNA: TGTGCCAGCAGTTACGGTGTGCAGGGGAACTCACCCCTCCACTTT.